This T cell receptor beta chain was observed in a study of T-cell reconstitution after alpha-beta-depleted transplantation in children. Study-level points and caveats: Certain patients had high TCRbeta diversity at day 60, and it came from recipient T cells and thymic progenitors that survived. At one year after transplant, newly produced T cells mostly accounted for T-cell counts and diversity. Alpha-beta T cells present about two months after transplant were reported to originate from several hundred expanded graft clones.

This clonotype was picked up many times. Its specificity is not known. Library preparation (for TCRbeta) was performed with unique molecular identifiers. TCRdb analysed the PCR reads with MiXCR anew, one entry per CDR3 protein. The profile shows around 250,000 distinct CDR3 sequences, around 8% of them singletons. The receptor's source is a male patient younger than 18 who had a stem cell transplant for acute lymphoblastic leukemia, so the T cells may come from the graft donor. The sequencing used PBMCs, mostly from graft donor cells, collected 180 days after TCRalphabeta/CD19-depleted stem cell transplant.

Here the CDR3 reads CASSFTGGHYGYTF. The CDR3 DNA reads TGTGCCAGCAGCTTTACAGGGGGACACTATGGCTACACCTTC. The J gene is TRBJ1-2, the V gene TRBV7-2; TRBD1 agrees at 8 bases. Germline loops: CDR1 SGHTA, CDR2 FQGNSA. After removal of 3 bases from V and 3 bases from J, the junction contained 3 bases not matched to a gene. The CDR3 has 14 amino acids.